One and the same sample provided the 8 T cell receptor beta chains below, sequenced in a study of cytomegalovirus exposure and HLA in healthy donors. Vbeta (60) and Jbeta (13) primers were used in the PCR. The assay was immunoSEQ multiplex PCR, and TCRdb's table has in-frame clones only and misses some. This table holds about 190,000 clones, over 70% found once. Sequenced material: PBMCs. These receptors all stem from a woman younger than 30 in good health and CMV-seropositive.

V and J are TRBV5-1 and TRBJ1-4; 7 positions match TRBD1. Germline V lookup: CDR1 SGHRS, CDR2 YFSETQ. The CDR3 has 15 amino acids. V trimming: 4 bases; J trimming: 3 bases; junction bases outside the gene matches: 6. The CDR3 sequence is CASSPKTGPNEKLFF. DNA of the CDR3: TGCGCCAGCAGCCCCAAGACAGGGCCTAATGAAAAACTGTTTTTT.

V is TRBV5-1 and J is TRBJ2-5, with D hard to call. Trimming pared 0 bases from V and 5 bases from J, leaving 14 bases between. CDR1 is SGHRS, CDR2 YFSETQ, per germline. The CDR3 has 15 residues. CDR3 amino acids: CASSLVVRLGETQYF. The DNA for the CDR3 is TGCGCCAGCAGCTTGGTGGTGAGGCTTGGGGAGACCCAGTACTTC.

This clone was detected only once. The chain joins TRBV9 to TRBJ1-2; 7 bases fit TRBD1. V lost 3 bases and J lost 4; bases outside the gene matches: 6. This CDR3 spans 14 amino acids. Germline CDR1 SGDLS, CDR2 YYNGEE. CDR3 amino acids: CASSALGQAYGYTF. CDR3 nucleotides: TGTGCCAGCAGCGCTCTTGGACAGGCCTATGGCTACACCTTC. Full variable domain (remainder filled in from reference TRBV9 and TRBJ1-2): DSGVTQTPKHLITATGQRVTLRCSPRSGDLSVYWYQQSLDQGLQFLIQYYNGEERAKGNILERFSAQQFPDLHSELNLSSLELGDSALYFCASSALGQAYGYTFGSGTRLTVV.

V usage is TRBV11-3 and J usage is TRBJ1-1, with TRBD1 as a possible D gene (5 bases). CDR1 SGHNT and CDR2 YENEEA come from the germline V gene. This CDR3 region has 19 residues. V was pared by 0 bases and J by 4 bases, with 24 bases between. The CDR3, as DNA: TGTGCCAGCAGCTTAGATCTATGGGGGGACGACGACTTTGCCACTGAAGCTTTCTTT. The encoded protein is CASSLDLWGDDDFATEAFF.

The V gene is TRBV11-3, the J gene TRBJ1-2; 7 nucleotides align to TRBD1. The CDR3 has 17 residues. Per germline, CDR1 SGHNT and CDR2 YENEEA. V shed 4 bases, J shed 0 bases, and the junction held 11 bases outside the gene matches. In nucleotides, the CDR3 is TGTGCCAGCAGCTGGGACAGTGTGGGGAGAGCTAACTATGGCTACACCTTC. Encoded protein: CASSWDSVGRANYGYTF.

The V gene is TRBV4-2, the J gene TRBJ1-2; tentative D call: TRBD1 (5 bases). Looked up from germline, CDR1 is LGHNA and CDR2 is YNFKEQ. The CDR3 covers 13 residues. V lost 10 bases, J lost 5 bases, and 17 bases lay in between. CDR3 sequence reads: CAISTVRSYGYTF. DNA for the CDR3: TGTGCCATCTCGACAGTTCGCTCATATGGCTACACCTTC.

This clone was seen a single time. V is TRBV6-5 and J is TRBJ2-7, with 9 bases aligning to TRBD1. The germline CDR1 and CDR2 sequences are MNHEY and SVGAGI. This CDR3 is 13 amino acids long. The V and J ends lost 6 bases and 1 base, in that order; junction bases with no gene match: 1. The CDR3 sequence is CASRTGGSYEQYF. The DNA of the CDR3 is TGTGCCAGCAGGACAGGGGGATCCTACGAGCAGTACTTC.

The genes are TRBV18 and TRBJ1-5; D ambiguous. V was pared by 2 bases and J by 4 bases, with 21 bases between. CDR3 size: 18 residues. Germline V gene data show CDR1 as KGHSH and CDR2 as LQKENI. The CDR3: CASSPAVRDRLRNQPQHF. The DNA for the CDR3 is TGTGCCAGCTCACCAGCCGTGAGGGATCGGTTGAGGAATCAGCCCCAGCATTTT. The complete variable domain, with remaining parts taken from reference TRBV18 and TRBJ1-5, reads NAGVMQNPRHLVRRRGQEARLRCSPMKGHSHVYWYRQLPEEGLKFMVYLQKENIIDESGMPKERFSAEFPKEGPSILRIQQVVRGDSAAYFCASSPAVRDRLRNQPQHFGDGTRLSIL.